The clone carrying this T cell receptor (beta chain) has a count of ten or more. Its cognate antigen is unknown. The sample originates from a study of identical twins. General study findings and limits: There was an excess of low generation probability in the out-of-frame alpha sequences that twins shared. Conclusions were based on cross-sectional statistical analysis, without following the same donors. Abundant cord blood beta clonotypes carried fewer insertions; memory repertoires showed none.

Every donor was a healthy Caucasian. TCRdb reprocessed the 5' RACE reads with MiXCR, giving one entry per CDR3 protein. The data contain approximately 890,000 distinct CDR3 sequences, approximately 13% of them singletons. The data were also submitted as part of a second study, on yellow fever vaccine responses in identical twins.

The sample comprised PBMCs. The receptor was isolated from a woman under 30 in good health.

The CDR3 is CASSVGAGNSPLHF. CDR3 sequence (DNA): TGCGCCAGCAGTGTAGGGGCTGGTAATTCACCCCTCCACTTT. This chain links TRBV10-2 with TRBJ1-6; tentative D call: TRBD1 (5 bases). In germline, CDR1 is WSHSY, CDR2 SAAADI. This CDR3 has 14 residues. The V gene lost 4 bases and the J gene lost 6 bases, with 10 bases spanning the gap.